This T cell receptor beta chain was found in a study of early T cells in non-severe SARS-CoV-2 infection (dated by TCRdb to 2020 to 2023). In terms of the full investigation: TCR sequencing used bulk RNA from unsorted whole blood, so alpha and beta chains could not be paired.

The library was made by 5' RACE. The sample was run on a NextSeq 500. The TCR library protocol attached unique molecular identifiers to individual cDNA molecules to correct for sequencing error and PCR bias. TCR alpha and beta chains were both sequenced, and the abundances of alpha and beta sequences in each sample were closely correlated with each other. The study's own analysis went as follows. Decombinator V4 was used to perform V gene, J gene and CDR3 annotation of TCR sequences. TCRs were defined as expanded if a significant change between any two time points was detected under a Poisson model with p below 0.0001. TCR abundances were normalised to the total number of TCRs sequenced per sample and were expressed as counts per million. MAIT TCRs were defined by TRAV1-2 paired with TRAJ12, TRAJ20 or TRAJ33, and iNKT TCRs by TRAV10 paired with TRAJ18. A search of VDJdb, accessed on 1 November 2021, was run for TCRs annotated to CMV, EBV and SARS-CoV-2, with TCRs annotated for multiple antigens excluded. TCRdb reprocessing: public reads trimmed at Q25 with fastp, clones called with MiXCR, in-frame beta chains kept. Rows matching on CDR3 protein sequence are summarized as one entry with the most common DNA and genes. These V and J calls derive from TCRdb rather than the authors' analysis. The sample table holds roughly 56,000 distinct CDR3 sequences, of which over 9.5% were seen once. In total, the top ten clones hold roughly 9.1% of the sample.

Here is what the overall study found, with its caveats: Matching against VDJdb was skewed toward anti-spike CD8 responses, likely underestimated virus-specific expansions, and missed private and CD4 specificities.

Set within a cohort of healthcare workers in London, UK, this nested case-control study involved weekly PCR testing of nasopharyngeal swabs along with blood sampling. Healthcare workers were recruited between 23 and 31 March 2020, during the week of the UK lockdown, and were followed weekly for up to roughly 16 weeks. The germline V gene (reference sequence) gives CDR1 as MNHNY and CDR2 as SVGAGI. The junction shows trimming of 5 bases on V and 2 bases on J, and the gene matches do not reach 6 bases of it. Measured from the cysteine to the phenylalanine, the CDR3 is 17 residues long. The entry retains the CDR3 DNA only, 51 bases that are in frame from base 1. This clonotype was picked up a small number of times. Its recognized antigen is unknown. Per-base qualities were not stored, and no clone one base away is much larger.

This TCR derives from an adult who was a healthcare worker with PCR-confirmed SARS-CoV-2 infection or an uninfected control (not recorded which). The rearranged segments are TRBV6-6 and TRBJ1-4; 12 bases in the junction line up with TRBD1. Sequenced: whole blood. Here the CDR3 is given as CASSTGQGAMTNEKLFF. The DNA sequence follows: TGTGCCAGCAGTACGGGACAGGGGGCGATGACTAATGAAAAACTGTTTTTT.